A single sample gave rise to the 25 T cell receptor beta chains below, sequenced in a study of blood T cell repertoires in COVID-19 (dated by TCRdb to about 2020). Library preparation used the immunoSEQ multiplex PCR assay. The table comes from immuneACCESS by way of TCRdb, which keeps in-frame sequences with V and J called. Part of the clones is missing from these tables; in studies checked, under half for an unresolved V gene and the rest for unknown reasons. The table for this sample lists approximately 77,000 clones; about 90% of them were counted only once. The ten largest clonotypes hold approximately 4.4% of the sample. Sequenced sample: peripheral blood. These receptors all come from a man between 50 and 59 years old with active COVID-19.

This chain connects TRBV29-1 to TRBJ2-5, with TRBD2 matching 7 bases. The CDR3 contains 14 residues. Germline CDR1 and CDR2: SQVTM and ANQGSEA. V gave up 0 bases and J gave up 4 bases; unmatched junction bases: 5. Here the CDR3 reads CSVEDEREGETQYF. CDR3 sequence (DNA): TGCAGCGTTGAAGACGAGCGGGAAGGAGAGACCCAGTACTTC.

This clone has only a few counts. V gene TRBV19 combines with J gene TRBJ2-7; 9 nucleotides match TRBD1. V was pared by 4 bases and J by 1 base, with 2 bases of the junction left unmatched. In germline, CDR1 is LNHDA, CDR2 SQIVND (reference sequence). The CDR3 runs to 14 residues. The CDR3 DNA sequence: TGTGCCAGTAGTACCGGGACAGGGTCCTACGAGCAGTACTTC. Translated: CASSTGTGSYEQYF.

The chain carries TRBV23-1 and TRBJ2-3, with 11 bases matching TRBD2. TRBV23-1 is given ORF status, its function remaining uncertain. The J segment lost 0 bases and the V segment lost 6 bases, leaving 5 bases of the junction unmatched. This CDR3 has 16 amino acids. The CDR3 bases are TGCGCCAGCAGCAGTAGCGGGAGGGGGAGCACAGATACGCAGTATTTT. This translates into CASSSSGRGSTDTQYF.

The genes are TRBV19 and TRBJ2-1; 15 bases agree with TRBD2. From germline, CDR1 is LNHDA and CDR2 SQIVND (reference sequence). The CDR3 sequence is 17 residues long. Unmatched junction bases numbered 13, after V lost 8 bases and J lost 8 bases. The CDR3 sequence: CASVGLAGGRRGDEQFF. The CDR3 DNA reads TGTGCCAGTGTGGGACTAGCGGGAGGTCGGAGGGGGGATGAGCAGTTCTTC.

This clone was seen a single time. The gene calls are TRBV2 and TRBJ2-7, with 9 bases matching TRBD2. Germline-derived CDR1 and CDR2 are SNHLY and FYNNEI. CDR3 size: 13 residues. J lost 6 bases, V lost 4 bases, and 4 bases had no gene match. CDR3 coding DNA: TGTGCCAGCAGTGTGCAGCGGGAGGTCGAGCAGTACTTC. Translating gives CASSVQREVEQYF.

V gene TRBV18 combines with J gene TRBJ2-2; 8 nucleotides match TRBD1. The CDR3 has 16 amino acids. The V gene end was trimmed by 0 bases and the J gene end by 1 base; junction bases not matched to a gene: 1. CDR1 is KGHSH, CDR2 LQKENI, per germline. The CDR3 DNA sequence: TGTGCCAGCTCACCACCTGGGACAGGGAACACCGGGGAGCTGTTTTTT. Translation gives CASSPPGTGNTGELFF.

The rearrangement links TRBV19 to TRBJ2-2, with 7 bases aligning to TRBD2. The germline CDR1 and CDR2 sequences are LNHDA and SQIVND (reference sequence). V lost 1 base and J lost 6; bases outside the gene matches: 11. The CDR3 has 17 residues. CDR3 amino acids: CASSIVWGGSNSGELFF. Here the CDR3 DNA reads TGTGCCAGTAGTATAGTTTGGGGCGGGAGTAATTCCGGGGAGCTGTTTTTT.

This rearrangement joins TRBV5-6 to TRBJ2-3, with 9 bases fitting TRBD2. Germline assignment: CDR1 SGHDT and CDR2 YYEEEE. The V gene end was trimmed by 0 bases and the J gene end by 4 bases; junction bases not matched to a gene: 0. The CDR3 has 14 amino acids. The CDR3 nucleotides are TGTGCCAGCAGCTTGGGACTAGCGGCAGATACGCAGTATTTT. Translation: CASSLGLAADTQYF.

The chain joins TRBV14 to TRBJ1-3, with D uncertain. The germline gives CDR1 SGHDN, CDR2 FVKESK. CDR3 size: 14 residues. Between the trimmed V and J ends, which lost 2 bases and 7 bases, there was a span of 12 bases. The CDR3 DNA reads TGTGCCAGCAGCCAACTCCCGGGTACGAACACCATATATTTT. Translation gives CASSQLPGTNTIYF. The entire variable domain, with the rest obtained from reference TRBV14 and TRBJ1-3, is as follows: EAGVTQFPSHSVIEKGQTVTLRCDPISGHDNLYWYRRVMGKEIKFLLHFVKESKQDESGMPNNRFLAERTGGTYSTLKVQPAELEDSGVYFCASSQLPGTNTIYFGEGSWLTVV.

CDR3 amino acids: CASSPTTGAYTDTQYF. CDR3 coding DNA: TGCGCCAGCAGCCCCACGACAGGGGCGTACACAGATACGCAGTATTTT. V gene TRBV4-3 combines with J gene TRBJ2-3; 8 nucleotides align to TRBD1. CDR1 and CDR2 from the germline V gene are LGHNA and YSLEER. CDR3 size: 16 residues. Germline trimming cut 4 bases from V and 2 bases from J; bases unmatched to any gene: 8.

A single count supports this clone. As DNA, the CDR3 is TGTGCCAGCAGCTTAGTTGGGGCCATGAACACTGAAGCTTTCTTT. This translates into CASSLVGAMNTEAFF. This rearrangement joins TRBV7-9 to TRBJ1-1, with D perhaps matching TRBD1 (5 bases). The CDR3 has 15 residues. The germline V and J ends were trimmed by 1 base and 0 bases, with 9 bases remaining between them. CDR1 is SEHNR, CDR2 FQNEAQ, per germline (reference sequence).

The V and J genes are TRBV9 and TRBJ2-3, with 10 positions matching TRBD2. The CDR3 has 17 residues. V shed 0 bases, J shed 5 bases, and the junction held 9 bases outside the gene matches. The germline gives CDR1 SGDLS, CDR2 YYNGEE. CDR3 sequence (DNA): TGTGCCAGCAGCGTAGAGGGTTCTAGCGGGGGTTTAGATACGCAGTATTTT. Translation gives CASSVEGSSGGLDTQYF.

The chain carries TRBV6-4 and TRBJ2-6; D gene unclear. Trimming shortened V by 4 bases and J by 0 bases, and 4 bases separated the two germline ends. Germline V CDR1 and CDR2: MRHNA, SNTAGT. The length of the CDR3 is 14 residues. The CDR3 coding sequence is TGTGCCAGCAGTGTTAGCTCTGGGGCCAACGTCCTGACTTTC. Amino acids: CASSVSSGANVLTF.

The rearrangement uses TRBV2 and TRBJ2-3; TRBD2 matches 7 bases. CDR3 length: 17 amino acids. After removal of 5 bases from V and 4 bases from J, the junction contained 15 bases not matched to a gene. Germline V CDR1 and CDR2: SNHLY, FYNNEI. For the CDR3, the DNA is TGTGCCAGCAGTATCCTATCCGGACTAGTCAAGCCAGATACGCAGTATTTT. Translating it yields CASSILSGLVKPDTQYF.

The CDR3 spells CSVEGTGTYEQYF. The DNA of the CDR3 is TGCAGCGTTGAGGGGACAGGGACCTACGAGCAGTACTTC. The V call is TRBV29-1, the J call TRBJ2-7, with TRBD1 matching over 9 bases. CDR3 size: 13 residues. Unmatched junction bases numbered 2, after V lost 3 bases and J lost 2 bases. In germline, CDR1 is SQVTM, CDR2 ANQGSEA.

This chain uses TRBV19 with TRBJ1-6; 7 nucleotides line up with TRBD1. The CDR3 runs 17 residues. V was clipped by 2 bases and J by 0 bases; unmatched bases: 4. Germline V gene data show CDR1 as LNHDA and CDR2 as SQIVND (reference sequence). DNA of the CDR3: TGTGCCAGTAGTATATCATCAGGGGGCTCCTATAATTCACCCCTCCACTTT. This encodes CASSISSGGSYNSPLHF. Full variable domain (rest looked up from reference TRBV19 and TRBJ1-6): DGGITQSPKYLFRKEGQNVTLSCEQNLNHDAMYWYRQDPGQGLRLIYYSQIVNDFQKGDIAEGYSVSREKKESFPLTVTSAQKNPTAFYLCASSISSGGSYNSPLHFGNGTRLTVT.

The chain is built from TRBV29-1 and TRBJ2-1, with 12 bases identical to TRBD2. The V and J ends lost 6 bases and 0 bases, in that order; junction bases with no gene match: 15. The length of the CDR3 is 19 residues. Germline V gene lookup returns CDR1 SQVTM and CDR2 ANQGSEA. CDR3 protein: CSVPTPRGGLAGSYNEQFF. CDR3 bases: TGCAGCGTCCCTACTCCCAGGGGGGGACTAGCGGGCTCCTACAATGAGCAGTTCTTC.

The CDR3 region is CASSLTRVSTDTQYF. CDR3 nucleotide sequence: TGTGCCAGCAGCTTAACCCGAGTTAGCACAGATACGCAGTATTTT. The chain carries TRBV11-2 and TRBJ2-3, with unresolved D. CDR3 length: 15 amino acids. Between the trimmed V and J ends, which lost 2 bases and 0 bases, there was a span of 9 bases. The germline V gene has CDR1 SGHAT and CDR2 FQNNGV.

Concerning this clone: Germline is not matched at one junction end, which may reflect a read error. The chain carries TRBV6-5 and TRBJ1-6; a weak D match, TRBD1 (5 bases). The germline V gene has CDR1 MNHEY and CDR2 SVGAGI. This CDR3 comprises 15 residues. For the CDR3, the DNA is TGTGCCAGCAGTAACTCGGCGGGGGGGAATTCACCCCTCCACTTT. This translates into CASSNSAGGNSPLHF.

This clone has a handful of counts. The V and J genes are TRBV19 and TRBJ2-2, with D uncertain. Trimming stripped 2 bases from V and 2 bases from J, with 6 bases between. The CDR3 has 14 residues. Looked up from germline, CDR1 is LNHDA and CDR2 is SQIVND (reference sequence). The DNA for the CDR3 is TGTGCCAGTAGTATACGGGTTAACACCGGGGAGCTGTTTTTT. Translated, it gives CASSIRVNTGELFF.

The chain is built from TRBV7-9 and TRBJ1-2; D perhaps matches TRBD1 (6 bases). Germline V lookup: CDR1 SEHNR, CDR2 FQNEAQ (reference sequence). Trimming removed 7 bases from V and 3 bases from J, with 15 bases in between. The CDR3 is 14 amino acids. CDR3 loop: CASTQQGGHYGYTF. The CDR3 DNA is TGTGCCAGCACTCAACAGGGCGGTCACTATGGCTACACCTTC. Combining the CDR3 with reference TRBV7-9 and TRBJ1-2 gives the whole variable domain DTGVSQNPRHKITKRGQNVTFRCDPISEHNRLYWYRQTLGQGPEFLTYFQNEAQLEKSRLLSDRFSAERPKGSFSTLEIQRTEQGDSAMYLCASTQQGGHYGYTFGSGTRLTVV.

This clone showed up just a few times. V gene TRBV2 combines with J gene TRBJ2-1; 8 bases align to TRBD1. Germline CDR1 and CDR2: SNHLY and FYNNEI. With 4 bases clipped from V and 5 bases from J, the junction kept 13 bases outside the gene matches. The CDR3 sequence is 17 residues long. CDR3 DNA: TGTGCCAGCAGTGTGGACAGGGTAAGGTCTGGCGACAATGAGCAGTTCTTC. Amino acids: CASSVDRVRSGDNEQFF.

The CDR3 DNA reads TGTGCCAGCCGGAGGGAAGGAAATTCACCCCTCCACTTT. Translation: CASRREGNSPLHF. The rearrangement joins TRBV25-1 to TRBJ1-6, with D unresolved. The CDR3 is made up of 13 amino acids. V lost 8 bases and J lost 7, with 12 bases in between. The germline gives CDR1 MGHDK, CDR2 SYGVNS.

The gene calls are TRBV9 and TRBJ2-3, with TRBD1 as a possible D gene (5 bases). This CDR3 contains 14 residues. Between the trimmed V and J ends, which lost 2 bases and 5 bases, there was a span of 12 bases. The germline V gene encodes CDR1 SGDLS and CDR2 YYNGEE. The CDR3 nucleotides are TGTGCCAGCAGCGTCCGATCAGGGTTAGATACGCAGTATTTT. This codes for CASSVRSGLDTQYF. The whole variable domain, remainder taken from reference TRBV9 and TRBJ2-3, is DSGVTQTPKHLITATGQRVTLRCSPRSGDLSVYWYQQSLDQGLQFLIQYYNGEERAKGNILERFSAQQFPDLHSELNLSSLELGDSALYFCASSVRSGLDTQYFGPGTRLTVL.

The chain combines TRBV7-9 with TRBJ2-1, with 9 bases identical to TRBD2. The CDR3 covers 15 residues. Germline loops: CDR1 SEHNR, CDR2 FQNEAQ (reference sequence). Trimming cost V 3 bases and J 7 bases; bases outside gene matches: 7. The CDR3 nucleotides are TGTGCCAGCAGCTTTCTAGCGGGGCTTTTTAATGAGCAGTTCTTC. Protein product: CASSFLAGLFNEQFF.